This T cell receptor beta chain originates from a study of cytomegalovirus exposure and HLA in healthy donors (TCRdb year 2017). As for the study more broadly: In an earlier analysis of 587 of the donors, around 290 Gb of sequence data and 117 million unique TCR beta sequences from roughly 180 million T cells were reported. An early release that covered about 600 HLA-typed donors contained approximately 320 gigabases of sequencing data and tens of millions of unique TCR sequences. The genetic ancestry cluster associated with self-reported Caucasian donors included roughly four fifths of the roughly 380 genotyped donors. The study aimed to test whether cataloging public T cell receptors could reveal signatures of past pathogen exposure. The study used immunosequencing to profile the T cell repertoires of approximately 650 subjects and linked those repertoires to cytomegalovirus serostatus. Besides the first cohort of 666 subjects, a separate validation cohort made up of over a hundred different subjects was used. To predict cytomegalovirus infection status, the study brought together high-throughput TCR immunosequencing, statistical association of individual TCRs with disease status, and machine learning. A later analysis re-examined previously published TCR beta repertoires from more than 650 donors and added high-resolution HLA genotyping to investigate patterns of TCR occurrence. Rather than drawing on any new phenotypic data, the later analysis identified candidate immune exposures from TCR beta sequences and the way those sequences occurred across donors. An earlier analysis of around 540 of the donors applied high-throughput TCR beta sequencing to assess whether each TCR beta V gene segment acted as functional or pseudogenic. Donor age, sex, ethnicity and CMV serostatus were collected together with the repertoire data. In a later genetic analysis, genome-wide SNP genotypes for about 65% of the roughly 670 donors were used, and that subset was treated as a discovery cohort. Every repertoire in the discovery cohort had been generated on one and the same sequencing platform. HLA typing covered class I and class II loci at four-digit resolution. The number of typed donors differed by locus: 629-630 for A, B, C, DRB1 and DQB1; 500 to 550 for DQA1; fewer than 610 for DPA1; and roughly 490 for DPB1. Four or five DR-DQ haplotypes were handled as single units for association and clustering, since linkage in the cohort was strong. Across approximately 400 genotyped donors of the cohort, an average of approximately 220,000 unique TCR beta nucleotide sequences per donor were sequenced, and roughly a sixth of those sequences were non-productive.

The cohort was made up of about 610 healthy bone marrow donors. All cohort members were sampled while nominally healthy, although unrecorded immune exposures were likely present. The donor tested CMV seronegative, placing the donor among the 350 to 400 seronegative members of the cohort. A peripheral blood sample was collected from each donor, and TCR beta sequencing was performed on peripheral blood mononuclear cells. The Qiagen DNeasy Blood Extraction Kit was used to extract genomic DNA from the blood cell samples. Receptors were amplified or captured by the immunoSEQ multiplex PCR assay. The multiplex PCR relied on a mix of 60 forward primers for TCR Vbeta segments and 13 reverse primers for TCR Jbeta segments. Amplification of the CDR3 region of rearranged TCR beta genes was performed with a multiplex PCR assay on genomic DNA. On the Illumina HiSeq System, the amplified TCR beta libraries were sequenced as 87-base-pair reads. Per the source publication's procedure: A later analysis tallied around 80 million unique TCR beta chains across the 610 or so repertoires, and roughly 11 million of those chains were shared by two or more donors. Raw reads were error-corrected and collapsed into unique sequences with a nearest-neighbor algorithm that merged closely related sequences to remove PCR and sequencing errors. CDR3 sequences were aligned to IMGT reference sequences to assign V, D and J gene segments. Each retained sequence needed at least a six-nucleotide match to both a V gene segment and a J gene segment. A rearrangement counted as productive if the CDR3 had no stop codons and remained in frame with V and J, and every other rearrangement counted as non-productive. CDR3 was defined by IMGT convention, running from the second conserved V-encoded cysteine to the conserved J-encoded phenylalanine. The earlier analysis of roughly 590 of the donors excluded sequences that lacked an unambiguous match to a single V gene segment. An earlier analysis of a few hundred of the donors called V segments functional above 56.7% productive rearrangements and segregating when the between-donor standard deviation exceeded 5%. To diagnose cytomegalovirus status from the catalog of TCR beta chain sequences, a statistical classification framework was built. A later analysis assigned V and J genes by comparing TCR nucleotide sequences with IMGT/GENE-DB human TR gene sequences. In a later analysis, CDR3 sequences and most-parsimonious VDJ recombination scenarios were assigned using the TCRdist pipeline. In a later analysis, every TCR beta chain was defined by the combination of its CDR3 amino acid sequence and its V-gene family, and reads without a unique V-gene family were dropped. In a later analysis, around 650 highly shared, low-generation-probability nucleotide sequences were removed to address suspected cross-contamination and a sequencing artifact. In a later analysis, a clonal expansion index was calculated for each public chain from normalized within-repertoire ranks of inferred template counts. In a later analysis, generation probabilities were computed using a VDJ recombination model fitted to out-of-frame rearrangements, and the results were checked against IGoR. A later analysis scored TCR-TCR, TCR-HLA and TCR-CMV co-occurrence with hypergeometric tests, applying a repertoire-size bias correction to TCR pairs. To estimate false discovery rates, a later analysis permuted the HLA or CMV assignments 20 times. In a later analysis, co-occurring TCRs were grouped using DBSCAN, with TCRdist sequence similarity added in when clustering inside HLA-allele-positive subsets. Repertoires with fewer than 30,000 or more than 120,000 public chains were left out of co-occurrence clustering, as were four to six repertoires with anomalous nucleotide sharing. In its TCRdb copy, this immuneACCESS table keeps in-frame sequences only and misses some clones. Where compared with another copy, unresolved V genes explain less than half of these, and the others have no known cause. V, J and clone size were drawn from that table, and D and trimming were deduced from the DNA. Recorded for this sample are 150,000 to 200,000 clones; 80% to 85% of them occurred a single time. 2% to 2.5% of the sample lies in the top ten.

A remark on this clone: The antigen it recognizes is unknown. Base qualities are not recorded, but no much larger clone differs from it by a single base.

On the study overall, not on this receptor specifically: When HLA alleles, especially DR and DQ, strongly co-occurred, TCR associations were difficult to assign to individual alleles. In a later analysis, several top co-occurrence clusters were reported to appear linked to parvovirus B19, influenza, CMV and Epstein-Barr virus. A later analysis found that TCR association rates varied across HLA loci, with DRB1 alleles showing the most associated TCRs and HLA-C alleles the fewest. HLA typing was unavailable for some donors at each locus, so association tests used only the typed subset. In vitro tests confirmed that three of the cytomegalovirus-associated TCR beta chains recognize cytomegalovirus antigens. A cluster of highly shared sequence variants was judged likely to be a technical artifact of the sequencing pipeline. Only TCR beta chains were sequenced in this cohort, and the absence of alpha or paired-chain data limited detectable features. Correlated functional status among segregating V segments might reflect linkage disequilibrium, but an unknown experimental factor could not be ruled out. Specific HLA alleles were associated with roughly 17,000 TCR beta sequences at a false discovery rate of 0.05 in a later analysis. The study listed around 160 TCR beta chains as associated with cytomegalovirus. Roughly uniform sequencing depth across donors was assumed in presence/absence analyses, although this assumption may not hold. In an earlier analysis of 587 of the donors, most TCR beta V segments appeared in productive rearrangements about 87% or about 30% of the time, broadly matching IMGT annotations. A later genetic analysis reported fewer N-insertions in productive TCRs among donors in an Asian-associated ancestry cluster than the roughly 720-donor mean. Most TCR sequences were observed very rarely across donors, whereas some public TCRs were present in many individuals. V-gene and J-gene trimming of TCR beta chains was associated with a missense DCLRE1C variant in a later genetic analysis, and the association was replicated in an independent cohort. In both the original and validation cohorts, the classifier was reported to diagnose cytomegalovirus status with high specificity and sensitivity. A further reported finding was that TCR beta sequences accurately predicted the HLA-A and HLA-B alleles for most subjects in the first cohort. In a later analysis, HLA-associated TCR beta chains were found to be more clonally expanded and to have lower generation probabilities than equally common non-associated chains. Because counts were too low, fewer than 20 rarely observed V segments, including chromosome 9 orphons, were excluded from the earlier analysis of about 500 of the donors. The authors suggested that the approach could potentially be generalized to other disease states and immunological phenotypes. Because the 87-base-pair reads could not distinguish some IMGT-functional V segments, including TRBV6-2 and TRBV6-3, those segments were excluded. Immune exposure information for the cohort was limited to CMV serostatus. In a later analysis, most CMV-associated TCR beta chains were found to appear HLA-restricted, with HLA associations seemingly driven largely by CMV exposure.

According to the germline V gene, CDR1 reads SNHLY and CDR2 reads FYNNEI. The CDR3 goes from the cysteine to the phenylalanine over 15 residues. The DNA shown is the 45-base CDR3, in frame from base 1. Trimming takes 6 bases off V and 5 bases off J; junction bases not matched to a gene: 11. The sequence came from a woman aged 30 to 39 in good health and CMV-seronegative. In this chain, TRBV2 is recombined with TRBJ2-5, with 8 bases in between that match TRBD2. Sequencing was done on a sample of PBMCs. The nucleotide sequence reads TGTGCCAGCAGCGACCCTCGGGGGGGAGGGGAGACCCAGTACTTC. Its amino acids are CASSDPRGGGETQYF.